The source of this TCR beta chain is a study of cytomegalovirus exposure and HLA in healthy donors. At the level of the study: It was reported in a later analysis that the 95 to 150 validation repertoires used the same platform as the approximately 600 first-cohort repertoires. Findings of the study overall: Most observed TCR sequences were rare, whereas some public TCRs were detected in many donors. A list of 150 or so TCR beta chains associated with cytomegalovirus was given. In the 120 or so validation repertoires, just under 95% of cluster scores exceeded 0, per a later analysis.

A note on this clone: Its antigen is currently unknown.

The CDR3 totals 15 residues. With 4 bases removed from V and 8 bases from J, the gap between germline ends came to 17 bases. Germline lookup yields CDR1 LNHDA and CDR2 SQIVND (reference sequence). Sequencing was performed with immunoSEQ multiplex PCR; in TCRdb, only in-frame clones are kept and a portion is missing. The sample records about 190,000 clones, around 86% being singletons. The chain employs TRBV19 and TRBJ1-4, with a weak D call TRBD1 (5 bases). The sequence derives from a woman younger than 30 in good health and CMV-seronegative. The sequencing input was PBMCs. The CDR3 DNA reads as TGTGCCAGTAGTACCCCCGACAGTGCGAGAGAAAAACTGTTTTTT. As protein: CASSTPDSAREKLFF.